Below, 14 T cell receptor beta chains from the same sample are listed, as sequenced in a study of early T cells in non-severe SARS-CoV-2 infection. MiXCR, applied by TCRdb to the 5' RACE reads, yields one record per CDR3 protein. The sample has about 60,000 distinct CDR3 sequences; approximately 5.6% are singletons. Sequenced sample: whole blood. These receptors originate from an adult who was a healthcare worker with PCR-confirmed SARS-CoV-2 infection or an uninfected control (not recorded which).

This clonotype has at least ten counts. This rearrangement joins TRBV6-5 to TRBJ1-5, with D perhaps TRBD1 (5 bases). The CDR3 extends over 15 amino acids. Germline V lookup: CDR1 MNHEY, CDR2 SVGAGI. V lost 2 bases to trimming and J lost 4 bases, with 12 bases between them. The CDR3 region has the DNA TGTGCCAGCAGTTACCTGGAGGGGTTTAATCAGCCCCAGCATTTT. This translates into CASSYLEGFNQPQHF.

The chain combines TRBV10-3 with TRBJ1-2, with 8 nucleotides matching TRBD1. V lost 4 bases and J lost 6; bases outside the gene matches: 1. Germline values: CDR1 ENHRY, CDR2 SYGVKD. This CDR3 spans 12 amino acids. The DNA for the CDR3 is TGTGCCATCAGTGCGACAGGGGATGGCTACACCTTC. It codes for CAISATGDGYTF.

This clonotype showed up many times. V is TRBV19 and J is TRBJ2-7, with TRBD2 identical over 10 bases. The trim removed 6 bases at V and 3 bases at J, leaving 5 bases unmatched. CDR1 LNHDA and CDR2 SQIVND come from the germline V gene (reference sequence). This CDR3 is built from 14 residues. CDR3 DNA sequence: TGTGCCAGTAGGTCTAGCGGGAGCCGCTACGAGCAGTACTTC. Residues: CASRSSGSRYEQYF.

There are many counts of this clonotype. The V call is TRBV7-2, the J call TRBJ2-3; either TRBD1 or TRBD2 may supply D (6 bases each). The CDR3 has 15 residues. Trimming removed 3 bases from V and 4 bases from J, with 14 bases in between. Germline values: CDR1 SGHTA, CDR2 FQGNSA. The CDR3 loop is CASSLDRGQADTQYF. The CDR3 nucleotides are TGTGCCAGCAGCTTGGACCGGGGGCAAGCAGATACGCAGTATTTT.

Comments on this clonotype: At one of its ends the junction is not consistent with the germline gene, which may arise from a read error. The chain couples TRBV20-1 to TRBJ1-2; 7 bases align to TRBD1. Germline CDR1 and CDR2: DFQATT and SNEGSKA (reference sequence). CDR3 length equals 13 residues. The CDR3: CSARGQGNYGYSF. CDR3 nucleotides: TGCAGTGCTAGAGGACAGGGAAACTATGGCTACTCCTTC.

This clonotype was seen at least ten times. CDR3 protein: CAWAGGMSQYF. In DNA, the CDR3 is TGTGCCTGGGCGGGCGGGATGTCGCAGTATTTT. The chain has TRBV30 and TRBJ2-3; D is possibly TRBD2 (6 bases). Germline V gene lookup returns CDR1 GTSNPN and CDR2 SVGIG (reference sequence). The CDR3 extends over 11 amino acids. V was trimmed by 5 bases and J by 10 bases, leaving 13 bases between them.

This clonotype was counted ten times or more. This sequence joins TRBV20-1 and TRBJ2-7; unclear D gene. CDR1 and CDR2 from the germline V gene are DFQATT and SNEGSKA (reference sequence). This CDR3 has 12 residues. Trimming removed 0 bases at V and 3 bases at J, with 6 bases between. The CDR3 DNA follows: TGCAGTGCTAGAGAGGGCAGCTACGAGCAGTACTTC. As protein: CSAREGSYEQYF.

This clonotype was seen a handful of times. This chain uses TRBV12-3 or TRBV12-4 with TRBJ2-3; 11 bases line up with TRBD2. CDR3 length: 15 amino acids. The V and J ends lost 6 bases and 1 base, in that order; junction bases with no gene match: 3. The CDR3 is CASRLAGGRTDTQYF. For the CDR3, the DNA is TGTGCCAGCAGGCTAGCGGGAGGCCGCACAGATACGCAGTATTTT.

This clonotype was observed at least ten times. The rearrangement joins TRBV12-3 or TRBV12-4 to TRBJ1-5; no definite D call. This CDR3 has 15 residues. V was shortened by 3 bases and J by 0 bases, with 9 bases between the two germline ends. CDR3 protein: CASSFGGNSNQPQHF. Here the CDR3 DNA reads TGTGCCAGCAGTTTCGGAGGGAATAGCAATCAGCCCCAGCATTTT.

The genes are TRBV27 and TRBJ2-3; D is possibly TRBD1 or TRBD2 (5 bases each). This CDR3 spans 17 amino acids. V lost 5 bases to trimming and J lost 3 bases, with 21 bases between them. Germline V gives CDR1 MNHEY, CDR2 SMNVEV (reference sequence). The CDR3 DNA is TGTGCCAGCAGTCGAGCCGCCTGGGGGAGCGGAACAGATACGCAGTATTTT. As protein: CASSRAAWGSGTDTQYF.

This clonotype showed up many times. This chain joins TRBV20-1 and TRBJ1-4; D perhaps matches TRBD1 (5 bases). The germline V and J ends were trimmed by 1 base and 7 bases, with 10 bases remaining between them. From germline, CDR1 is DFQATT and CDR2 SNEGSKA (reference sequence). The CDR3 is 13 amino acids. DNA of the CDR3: TGCAGTGCTAGAGGAGGAAGGGGTGAAAAACTGTTTTTT. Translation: CSARGGRGEKLFF.

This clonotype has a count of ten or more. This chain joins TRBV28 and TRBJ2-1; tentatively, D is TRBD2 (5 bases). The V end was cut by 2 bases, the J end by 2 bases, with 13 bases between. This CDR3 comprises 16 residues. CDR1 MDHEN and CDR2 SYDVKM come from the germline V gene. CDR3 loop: CASSLGRLTTYNEQFF. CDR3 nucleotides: TGTGCCAGCAGTTTAGGGAGACTTACTACCTACAATGAGCAGTTCTTC.

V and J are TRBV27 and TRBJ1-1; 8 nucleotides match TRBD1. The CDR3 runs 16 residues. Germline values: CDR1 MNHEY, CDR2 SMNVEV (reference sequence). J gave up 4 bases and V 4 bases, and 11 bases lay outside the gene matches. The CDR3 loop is CASSSSAGGVGTEAFF. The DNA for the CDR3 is TGTGCCAGCAGTTCGTCGGCAGGGGGCGTTGGCACTGAAGCTTTCTTT.

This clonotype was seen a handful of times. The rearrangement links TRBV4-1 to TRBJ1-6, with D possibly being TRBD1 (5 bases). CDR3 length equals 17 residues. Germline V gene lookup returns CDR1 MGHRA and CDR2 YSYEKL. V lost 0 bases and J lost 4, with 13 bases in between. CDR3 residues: CASSQEGTGTYNSPLHF. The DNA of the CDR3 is TGCGCCAGCAGCCAAGAAGGGACCGGAACTTATAATTCACCCCTCCACTTT.